This T cell receptor beta chain was captured by sequencing in a study of blood T cells in healthy people across ages (dated by TCRdb to between 2014 and 2017). With regard to the full study: In model experiments, roughly one uniquely barcoded TCR beta cDNA molecule per two T cells was captured by template switching. To avoid experimental bias, donors of different ages were randomly spread across the sequencing lanes. Using the same blood draw, the study looked at two additional independent replicas of 1 million unique cDNA reads for two donors, one aged 18 to 30 and the other aged 80 or older. The study measured age-related changes in TCR beta repertoire diversity using deep sequencing normalized with unique cDNA molecular identifiers. The donors were split into four age groups: young (average roughly 15 years), middle-aged (roughly 42), aged (62) and long-lived (under 90).

For this chain, trimming is 4 bases at the V end and 5 bases at the J end, and the number of junction bases without a gene match is 6. There are 15 amino acids in the CDR3, from cysteine to phenylalanine inclusive. CDR3 DNA is the only sequence kept; it has 45 bases, read in frame from the first base. Via the germline V gene, CDR1 is SGHRS and CDR2 YFSETQ. This clonotype appeared a few times. No cognate antigen has been identified for it. The sample holds no much larger clone one base away, and base qualities are not on file. Preparation of the library involved 5' RACE. For sequencing, an Illumina HiSeq 2500 was employed. A second PCR of roughly 6 to 11 cycles was run with a J-beta primer mix and a sample-barcoded 5' primer. A template-switch 5' adaptor carrying 12 random nucleotides introduced a unique molecular identifier onto each TCR beta cDNA molecule. Each sample yielded at least 3 million CDR3-containing paired-end reads. The Mint cDNA synthesis kit, primed by a TRBC-specific oligonucleotide, was used to synthesize first-strand cDNA from all RNA. Following uracil-DNA glycosylase treatment, all cDNA underwent a first 18-cycle PCR with the universal primers M1SS and BC2_uni_R. The source study handled its data this way. For normalization, 1 million high-quality reads, each with a distinct molecular identifier, were randomly selected from each sample. Instead of being binned into consensus sequences, reads with shared molecular identifiers were discarded. CDR3 identification, clonotype clustering and error correction used MiTCR with a Q25 quality threshold and the strictest error-elimination algorithm. A nonparametric unseen species model using Euler transformation provided a lower-bound estimate of total TCR beta diversity. Using fastp at Q25 and MiXCR, TCRdb reprocessed the public reads and kept productive beta chains. Entries are consolidated by CDR3 protein sequence, retaining the most common genes and DNA. Here the V and J calls rest on TCRdb's processing, not on the authors' analysis. The sample table lists 1.5 million to 2 million distinct CDR3 sequences, approximately 50% of them with a count of one. The biggest ten clones account for around 2.1% of the sample.

Systemically healthy Caucasian individuals from Russia, 35 to 50 in total and aged about 6 to 100 years, were included as donors. Each donor gave about 9.7 milliliters of peripheral blood, drawn into EDTA-treated Vacutainer tubes. Ficoll-Paque density-gradient centrifugation was used to isolate PBMCs, with at least 6.5 million per sample. Trizol reagent was used to extract total RNA from the PBMCs, yielding at least 5.5 micrograms per sample. For every donor, flow cytometry on a PBMC aliquot measured the percentage of naive CD45RAhigh/CD27high T cells. General conclusions and limits of the study: There was a strong correlation between observed TCR beta diversity and the percentage of naive T cells measured by flow cytometry. Donor CMV infection status was unknown, potentially confounding age-related changes in expanded clonotypes. Observed TCR beta diversity per million T cells fell roughly linearly with age, and a significant reduction was already apparent by age roughly 40. Estimates of total diversity based on one million sequenced T cells were considered lower bounds and underestimates. Because profiling used bulk unsorted PBMCs, naive and antigen-experienced compartments could not be compared conclusively. Compared with the aged group, the long-lived group had more naive CD4+ T cells, fewer expanded clones and increased TCR diversity, a pattern suggesting age selection.

The rearranged chain carries TRBV5-1 and TRBJ2-1; 10 bases in the junction line up with TRBD1. The sequence was collected from a woman aged 40-49 years in good health. Sequenced: blood. The nucleotide sequence is TGCGCCAGCAGCCCGGGGACAGGGGTTGACAATGAGCAGTTCTTC. Its coded protein is CASSPGTGVDNEQFF.